The 17 T cell receptor beta chains below all came from one sample that was sequenced in a study of blood T cell repertoires in COVID-19. The method was immunoSEQ multiplex PCR; TCRdb's version includes in-frame clones alone and lacks a portion of them. The repertoire includes some 75,000 clones, 80% to 90% of them detected once, and 0.5% to 0.7% sits in the top ten. Sequenced sample: peripheral blood. Every receptor here comes from a man aged 55 to 69 with acute or convalescent COVID-19.

The genes are TRBV28 and TRBJ1-2; 8 positions match TRBD1. CDR3 length: 14 residues. CDR1 and CDR2 from the germline V gene are MDHEN and SYDVKM. After removal of 5 bases from V and 4 bases from J, the junction contained 6 bases not matched to a gene. The CDR3 sequence is CASSTGTGIYGYTF. Here the CDR3 DNA reads TGTGCCAGCAGTACCGGGACAGGTATCTATGGCTACACCTTC.

J is TRBJ1-1 and V is TRBV27; the D gene is possibly TRBD1 (6 bases). Trimming removed 6 bases at V and 1 base at J, with 15 bases between. The V gene's germline CDR1 is MNHEY and CDR2 SMNVEV (reference sequence). The CDR3 loop spans 15 amino acids. CDR3 sequence: CASSATGLKNTEAFF. CDR3 nucleotides: TGTGCCAGCAGCGCCACAGGGTTAAAGAACACTGAAGCTTTCTTT.

The chain recombines TRBV11-3 with TRBJ2-1, with TRBD1 identical over 7 bases. V was pared by 3 bases and J by 6 bases, with 8 bases of the junction left unmatched. Looked up from germline, CDR1 is SGHNT and CDR2 is YENEEA. This CDR3 contains 15 residues. The CDR3 loop is CASSLRQGPFNEQFF. CDR3 DNA: TGTGCCAGCAGCTTGAGACAGGGCCCCTTCAATGAGCAGTTCTTC.

The chain employs TRBV11-2 and TRBJ2-2, with TRBD1 identical over 9 bases. The CDR3 spans 16 residues. Germline CDR1 is SGHAT and CDR2 is FQNNGV. V shed 5 bases and J 6 bases; nucleotides not matched to a gene: 10. The chain's CDR3 is CASSPSRDRVSGELFF. In DNA form, the CDR3 reads TGTGCCAGCAGCCCCTCCCGGGACAGGGTCTCCGGGGAGCTGTTTTTT.

This chain links TRBV5-4 with TRBJ1-1; D might be TRBD1 (6 bases). The CDR3 loop spans 13 amino acids. Trimming cost V 2 bases and J 4 bases, with 9 bases left between them. CDR1 and CDR2 (germline): SGHNT, YYREEE (reference sequence). CDR3 DNA: TGTGCCAGCAGCTTACAGGGTCCCACTGAAGCTTTCTTT. This translates into CASSLQGPTEAFF. The whole variable domain, remainder taken from reference TRBV5-4 and TRBJ1-1, is ETGVTQSPTHLIKTRGQQVTLRCSSQSGHNTVSWYQQALGQGPQFIFQYYREEENGRGNFPPRFSGLQFPNYSSELNVNALELDDSALYLCASSLQGPTEAFFGQGTRLTVV.

V is TRBV30 and J is TRBJ2-1; D is possibly TRBD2 (7 bases). V was cut by 4 bases and J by 0 bases, with 13 bases left in between. This CDR3 is built from 15 residues. The germline CDR1 and CDR2 sequences are GTSNPN and SVGIG (reference sequence). CDR3 in amino acids: CAWTSGTSSYNEQFF. The CDR3, as DNA: TGTGCCTGGACAAGCGGGACAAGCTCCTACAATGAGCAGTTCTTC.

The chain employs TRBV30 and TRBJ1-5; a weak D match, TRBD1 (6 bases). V was trimmed by 2 bases and J by 5 bases, leaving 10 bases between them. The CDR3 is 13 amino acids. The V gene's germline CDR1 is GTSNPN and CDR2 SVGIG (reference sequence). CDR3 amino acids: CAWSQGLDQPQHF. CDR3 sequence (DNA): TGTGCCTGGAGTCAGGGGCTTGATCAGCCCCAGCATTTT.

The rearrangement joins TRBV19 to TRBJ1-2, with D uncertain. The CDR3 spans 15 residues. The V and J ends lost 5 bases and 2 bases respectively, with 15 bases between them. CDR1 LNHDA and CDR2 SQIVND come from the germline V gene (reference sequence). This chain's CDR3 is CASSLHFSRNYGYTF. The CDR3 DNA reads as TGTGCCAGTAGTCTCCACTTTTCCCGGAACTATGGCTACACCTTC.

The chain recombines TRBV19 with TRBJ2-3; D possibly corresponds to TRBD2 (6 bases). CDR3 length: 14 residues. CDR1 and CDR2 (germline): LNHDA, SQIVND (reference sequence). The V end was cut by 6 bases, the J end by 2 bases, with 12 bases between. This CDR3 reads CASSPGLITDTQYF. Written as DNA, the CDR3 is TGTGCCAGTAGCCCGGGACTTATCACAGATACGCAGTATTTT. The entire variable domain, with the rest obtained from reference TRBV19 and TRBJ2-3, is as follows: DGGITQSPKYLFRKEGQNVTLSCEQNLNHDAMYWYRQDPGQGLRLIYYSQIVNDFQKGDIAEGYSVSREKKESFPLTVTSAQKNPTAFYLCASSPGLITDTQYFGPGTRLTVL.

This chain connects TRBV18 to TRBJ2-2, with TRBD1 identical over 9 bases. CDR3 length equals 15 residues. Germline V lookup: CDR1 KGHSH, CDR2 LQKENI. After removal of 2 bases from V and 6 bases from J, the junction contained 4 bases not matched to a gene. CDR3 residues: CASSPATGGPGELFF. The DNA of the CDR3 is TGTGCCAGCTCACCAGCGACAGGGGGACCCGGGGAGCTGTTTTTT.

The rearrangement links TRBV11-2 to TRBJ2-2; possibly TRBD2 for D (5 bases). Trimming stripped 6 bases from V and 3 bases from J, with 14 bases between. The CDR3 is 15 residues long. Looked up from germline, CDR1 is SGHAT and CDR2 is FQNNGV. The CDR3 protein is CASSRGEGDTGELFF. The CDR3 nucleotides read TGTGCCAGCAGTCGGGGAGAGGGCGACACCGGGGAGCTGTTTTTT.

The V call is TRBV29-1, the J call TRBJ2-5; 8 nucleotides match TRBD2. Trimming removed 7 bases from V and 2 bases from J; junction bases left unmatched: 0. The germline V gene has CDR1 SQVTM and CDR2 ANQGSEA. CDR3 length: 11 residues. CDR3 residues: CSASGQETQYF. For the CDR3, the DNA is TGCAGCGCTAGCGGGCAAGAGACCCAGTACTTC.

In this sample, this clone turned up once. For the CDR3, the DNA is TGCAGTGCTAGTCTAGGACAGGGGAACACCGGGGAGCTGTTTTTT. Protein sequence: CSASLGQGNTGELFF. The gene calls are TRBV20-1 and TRBJ2-2, with 8 bases fitting TRBD1. Looked up from germline, CDR1 is DFQATT and CDR2 is SNEGSKA (reference sequence). After removal of 3 bases from V and 1 base from J, the junction contained 4 bases not matched to a gene. The CDR3 totals 15 residues.

CDR3 in DNA: TGTGCCAGCAGCCCAACCCGACAGGGTGGAACTGAAGCTTTCTTT. Translating gives CASSPTRQGGTEAFF. The chain carries TRBV9 and TRBJ1-1; 7 bases map to TRBD1. Germline CDR1 SGDLS, CDR2 YYNGEE. The ends lost 4 bases at V and 5 bases at J; junction bases unmatched: 11. This CDR3 contains 15 residues.

The J gene is TRBJ1-6, the V gene TRBV6-5, with 8 bases aligning to TRBD1. The germline V gene encodes CDR1 MNHEY and CDR2 SVGAGI. With 7 bases clipped from V and 7 bases from J, the junction kept 3 bases outside the gene matches. This CDR3 region has 13 residues. This chain's CDR3 is CASTRTGNSPLHF. The CDR3 nucleotides read TGTGCCAGCACCCGGACAGGGAATTCACCCCTCCACTTT.

The chain is built from TRBV20-1 and TRBJ1-4; D gene ambiguous. CDR3 length: 11 amino acids. V was cut by 4 bases and J by 11 bases, with 11 bases left in between. The germline gives CDR1 DFQATT, CDR2 SNEGSKA (reference sequence). The CDR3 here is CSATPAEKLFF. The CDR3 DNA follows: TGCAGTGCTACTCCCGCGGAGAAACTGTTTTTT.

Only one count was recorded for this clone. CDR3 nucleotide sequence: TGTGCCAGCAGCCCCGTGCTTGAGGGCTCCTACAATGAGCAGTTCTTC. This sequence encodes CASSPVLEGSYNEQFF. The gene calls are TRBV6-6 and TRBJ2-1, with D perhaps matching TRBD2 (5 bases). V was cut by 6 bases and J by 0 bases, with 15 bases left in between. The CDR3 totals 16 residues. Germline CDR1 reads MNHNY; CDR2 reads SVGAGI (reference sequence).